This T cell receptor (beta chain) derives from a study of beta chain features in type 1 diabetes. At the level of the study: Healthy donors and patients showed comparable age, gender and cell yields. Overall study findings and caveats: Patients with Type 1 diabetes showed moderately but significantly shorter TCRB CDR3s in all four CD4+ subsets.

A few counts support this clone. Its antigen is unidentified. Since all of the isolated RNA was reverse transcribed, expressed TCRB transcripts were what got sequenced. Naive, central memory and regulatory T cell samples averaged approximately 3.9 million immunoSEQ reads each. Clones were read by immunoSEQ multiplex PCR, and TCRdb kept only the in-frame ones, dropping some. The table includes 970,000 or so clones, 17% detected once. CDR3 length: 14 amino acids. Germline lookup yields CDR1 SGHTA and CDR2 FQGNSA. Trimming removed 5 bases from V and 1 base from J, with 10 bases in between. This sequence joins TRBV7-2 and TRBJ2-3; no clear D gene. This clonotype originated in a young woman in good health. Input material: naive CD4+ T cells from blood. This CDR3 reads CASSLRDGTDTQYF. The CDR3, as DNA: TGTGCCAGCAGCCTCCGAGATGGCACAGATACGCAGTATTTT. Full variable domain (outside the CDR3, taken from reference TRBV7-2 and TRBJ2-3): GAGVSQSPSNKVTEKGKDVELRCDPISGHTALYWYRQSLGQGLEFLIYFQGNSAPDKSGLPSDRFSAERTGGSVSTLTIQRTQQEDSAVYLCASSLRDGTDTQYFGPGTRLTVL.